These 7 T cell receptor beta chains were all obtained from the same sample, sequenced in a study of beta chain features in type 1 diabetes (dated by TCRdb to 2016 to 2019). These TCRs are of unknown antigen specificity. Preparation of the library involved the immunoSEQ multiplex PCR assay. The High Capacity cDNA Reverse Transcription Kit was used to reverse transcribe all of the isolated RNA, meaning that expressed TCRB transcripts were what got sequenced. TCRdb provides this immuneACCESS table in a form limited to in-frame rearrangements. Some clones are lacking; in checked studies, under half of them reflect an unresolved V gene, and why the rest are absent is not known. In all, the sample holds 250,000 to 300,000 clones, and approximately 25% of those were seen once. The leading ten clones occupy around 0.013% of the sample. Results and caveats for the whole study, not just this receptor: Type 1 diabetes patients showed a moderate but significant shortening of TCRB CDR3 length in all four CD4+ subsets.

The sequenced sample was naive CD4+ T cells from blood. The cell subset or site label, as the study defines it: true naive CD4+ T cells. The receptors were gathered from a woman aged 30 to 39 with type 1 diabetes.

This clone has a handful of counts. The V call is TRBV2, the J call TRBJ2-1, with D hard to call. The germline V and J ends were trimmed by 5 bases and 7 bases, with 3 bases remaining between them. Germline V gives CDR1 SNHLY, CDR2 FYNNEI. This CDR3 contains 10 residues. The CDR3 region has the DNA TGTGCCAGCAGTTCTAATGAGCAGTTCTTC. Translated, it gives CASSSNEQFF.

V and J are TRBV29-1 and TRBJ2-3; maybe TRBD2 (7 bases). Trimming took 6 bases from V and 4 from J, leaving 14 bases between them. The CDR3 runs to 13 residues. From germline, CDR1 is SQVTM and CDR2 ANQGSEA. CDR3 protein: CSVFRGGSDTQYF. In DNA form, the CDR3 reads TGCAGCGTGTTTAGGGGGGGCTCAGATACGCAGTATTTT.

This clone was recorded a few times. This sequence joins TRBV6-5 and TRBJ1-4, with unresolved D. Germline CDR1 and CDR2: MNHEY and SVGAGI. The CDR3 covers 13 residues. V was trimmed by 3 bases and J by 8 bases, leaving 10 bases between them. CDR3 bases: TGTGCCAGCAGTTATGTGGGAGGCGAAAAACTGTTTTTT. It translates to CASSYVGGEKLFF.

This sequence joins TRBV15 and TRBJ2-1, with TRBD2 matching over 7 bases. Germline V gives CDR1 LNHNV, CDR2 YYDKDF (reference sequence). V lost 5 bases and J lost 3; bases outside the gene matches: 7. The CDR3 loop spans 15 amino acids. The CDR3 protein is CATSLRLAHYNEQFF. Here the CDR3 DNA reads TGTGCCACCAGCTTACGACTAGCTCACTACAATGAGCAGTTCTTC. Together with reference TRBV15 and TRBJ2-1, the CDR3 gives the full variable domain: DAMVIQNPRYQVTQFGKPVTLSCSQTLNHNVMYWYQQKSSQAPKLLFHYYDKDFNNEADTPDNFQSRRPNTSFCFLDIRSPGLGDTAMYLCATSLRLAHYNEQFFGPGTRLTVL.

J is TRBJ2-3 and V is TRBV7-9, with no clear D. This CDR3 is 13 amino acids long. The germline V gene encodes CDR1 SEHNR and CDR2 FQNEAQ (reference sequence). The ends were cut back, 2 bases at V and 6 bases at J, with 9 bases in the middle. The CDR3 nucleotides read TGTGCCAGCAGCTTAAGTGTAGATGATACGCAGTATTTT. It yields the protein CASSLSVDDTQYF. The entire variable domain, with the rest obtained from reference TRBV7-9 and TRBJ2-3, is as follows: DTGVSQNPRHKITKRGQNVTFRCDPISEHNRLYWYRQTLGQGPEFLTYFQNEAQLEKSRLLSDRFSAERPKGSFSTLEIQRTEQGDSAMYLCASSLSVDDTQYFGPGTRLTVL.

This chain joins TRBV5-4 and TRBJ2-7; the match to TRBD1 covers 11 bases. The junction had 11 bases not matched to a gene; V was cut back by 4 bases and J by 5 bases. Germline V lookup: CDR1 SGHNT, CDR2 YYREEE (reference sequence). This CDR3 is 16 amino acids long. In DNA, the CDR3 is TGTGCCAGCAGCCCCCGGGTCGGGGACAGGGGGAACGAGCAGTACTTC. It is translated as CASSPRVGDRGNEQYF. The full variable domain, its missing parts supplied by reference TRBV5-4 and TRBJ2-7, is ETGVTQSPTHLIKTRGQQVTLRCSSQSGHNTVSWYQQALGQGPQFIFQYYREEENGRGNFPPRFSGLQFPNYSSELNVNALELDDSALYLCASSPRVGDRGNEQYFGPGTRLTVT.

This clone turned up a few times. The chain has TRBV2 and TRBJ1-1; D remains ambiguous. The CDR3 contains 14 residues. Germline V gene sequence: CDR1 SNHLY, CDR2 FYNNEI. Trimming left V 10 bases short and J 10 bases short, with 25 bases between. DNA of the CDR3: TGTGCCAACCCACCGGGTCCTACAAGTAGTGGAGCTTTCTTT. Protein: CANPPGPTSSGAFF.